Presented here are 23 T cell receptor beta chains from one specimen sequenced in a study of shared clonotypes between healthy human individuals. Assay used: immunoSEQ multiplex PCR; TCRdb lists only in-frame clones, some missing. In the table there are about 2.2 million clones, over 85% of which are singletons. Cells designated naive CD8 were CD45RO-negative and were positively selected for CCR7, with terminally differentiated effector memory CD45RA+ cells excluded. Specimen: naive CD8+ T cells from PBMCs. The receptor set was obtained from a man aged 18 to 29 in good health. Some clones in this sample may be carry-over from other donors' samples.

The chain joins TRBV19 to TRBJ2-5; perhaps TRBD1 as D (5 bases). Trimming removed 4 bases at V and 5 bases at J, with 17 bases between. This CDR3 is built from 15 residues. CDR1 and CDR2 (germline): LNHDA, SQIVND (reference sequence). Written as DNA, the CDR3 is TGTGCCAGTAGTACTCGCGGACACCTAAGGGAGACCCAGTACTTC. It yields the protein CASSTRGHLRETQYF. Combining the CDR3 with reference TRBV19 and TRBJ2-5 gives the whole variable domain DGGITQSPKYLFRKEGQNVTLSCEQNLNHDAMYWYRQDPGQGLRLIYYSQIVNDFQKGDIAEGYSVSREKKESFPLTVTSAQKNPTAFYLCASSTRGHLRETQYFGPGTRLLVL.

The chain combines TRBV2 with TRBJ2-3; either TRBD1 or TRBD2 may supply D (6 bases each). CDR1 is SNHLY, CDR2 FYNNEI, per germline. CDR3 length equals 17 residues. V was shortened by 0 bases and J by 0 bases, with 13 bases between the two germline ends. The CDR3 protein is CASSEALGGTSTDTQYF. The DNA for the CDR3 is TGTGCCAGCAGTGAAGCGCTTGGAGGGACAAGCACAGATACGCAGTATTTT.

The chain has TRBV5-1 and TRBJ2-7, with D uncertain. The germline V and J ends were trimmed by 3 bases and 4 bases, with 11 bases remaining between them. The CDR3 has 13 residues. The V gene's germline CDR1 is SGHRS and CDR2 YFSETQ. CDR3 in amino acids: CASSSVPAYEQYF. The CDR3 DNA sequence: TGCGCCAGCAGCTCCGTTCCCGCGTACGAGCAGTACTTC.

A remark on this clone: This sample includes further DNA sequences coding for the same CDR3. The V and J genes are TRBV4-1 and TRBJ2-1; 7 bases agree with TRBD1. The CDR3 extends over 13 amino acids. Trimming at V came to 5 bases and at J to 4 bases, leaving 2 bases not matched to a gene. The germline gives CDR1 MGHRA, CDR2 YSYEKL. Here the CDR3 reads CASSYRGYNEQFF. The DNA for the CDR3 is TGCGCCAGCAGCTACAGGGGTTACAATGAGCAGTTCTTC.

J is TRBJ1-2 and V is TRBV7-6; 10 nucleotides agree with TRBD1. Germline loops: CDR1 SGHVS, CDR2 FNYEAQ. The V and J ends lost 5 bases and 4 bases, in that order; junction bases with no gene match: 10. This CDR3 has 16 amino acids. CDR3 nucleotides: TGTGCCAGCAGCACAACCCGGGACAGGGGTTTCTATGGCTACACCTTC. Translating it yields CASSTTRDRGFYGYTF.

In regard to this clone: The identical CDR3 is also encoded by other nucleotide sequences in the sample. This rearrangement joins TRBV27 to TRBJ2-7; 9 positions agree with TRBD1. The CDR3 spans 14 residues. The J segment lost 2 bases and the V segment lost 3 bases, leaving 2 bases of the junction unmatched. CDR1 is MNHEY and CDR2 is SMNVEV in the germline V gene (reference sequence). CDR3 nucleotides: TGTGCCAGCAGTTTGGGACAGGGCACCTACGAGCAGTACTTC. Translated: CASSLGQGTYEQYF.

The chain links TRBV18 to TRBJ2-7; the match to TRBD2 covers 11 bases. CDR1 is KGHSH and CDR2 is LQKENI in the germline V gene. This CDR3 has 18 amino acids. Trimming cost V 2 bases and J 5 bases; bases outside gene matches: 14. CDR3 DNA sequence: TGTGCCAGCTCACCAGGACAGAGGATAGCGGGAGGGTCCGACGAGCAGTACTTC. Its protein product is CASSPGQRIAGGSDEQYF. Combining the CDR3 with reference TRBV18 and TRBJ2-7 gives the whole variable domain NAGVMQNPRHLVRRRGQEARLRCSPMKGHSHVYWYRQLPEEGLKFMVYLQKENIIDESGMPKERFSAEFPKEGPSILRIQQVVRGDSAAYFCASSPGQRIAGGSDEQYFGPGTRLTVT.

V usage is TRBV28 and J usage is TRBJ1-1; 8 bases match TRBD1. The CDR3 extends over 13 amino acids. The trim removed 6 bases at V and 4 bases at J, leaving 4 bases unmatched. The germline CDR1 and CDR2 sequences are MDHEN and SYDVKM. CDR3 DNA sequence: TGTGCCAGCAGCTATGGACAGGGCACTGAAGCTTTCTTT. Protein product: CASSYGQGTEAFF.

The chain carries TRBV27 and TRBJ2-7; no firm D call. The germline CDR1 and CDR2 sequences are MNHEY and SMNVEV (reference sequence). The germline V and J ends were trimmed by 5 bases and 0 bases, with 14 bases remaining between them. The CDR3 has 15 residues. CDR3 sequence (DNA): TGTGCCAGCAGTACTCGGACCTTTAGCTCCTACGAGCAGTACTTC. Its protein product is CASSTRTFSSYEQYF.

This chain connects TRBV10-1 to TRBJ1-2, with 8 bases matching TRBD1. V lost 0 bases and J lost 8; bases outside the gene matches: 20. Germline-derived CDR1 and CDR2 are WNHNN and SYGVQD (reference sequence). This CDR3 has 19 residues. DNA for the CDR3: TGCGCCAGCAGTGAGTCATATTGGACAGGGATTTACCGTTGTGGCGGCTACACCTTC. Translating it yields CASSESYWTGIYRCGGYTF.

The chain combines TRBV7-9 with TRBJ1-1; D is ambiguous. CDR1 is SEHNR, CDR2 FQNEAQ, per germline (reference sequence). The V gene lost 5 bases and the J gene lost 8 bases, with 9 bases spanning the gap. This CDR3 region has 11 residues. The CDR3 here is CASSPPEEAFF. The CDR3 nucleotides are TGTGCCAGCAGCCCCCCGGAAGAAGCTTTCTTT.

The chain couples TRBV25-1 to TRBJ2-7; D might be TRBD1 or TRBD2, each matching 5 bases. The length of the CDR3 is 14 residues. Trimming pared 1 base from V and 8 bases from J, leaving 15 bases between. Per the germline V gene, CDR1 is MGHDK and CDR2 is SYGVNS. CDR3 sequence reads: CASSESWGPHKQYF. CDR3 DNA sequence: TGTGCCAGCAGTGAATCGTGGGGACCACACAAGCAGTACTTC.

In nucleotides, the CDR3 is TGTGCCTGGGCCTCCGGGACAGGGGTCTATGGCTACACCTTC. As protein: CAWASGTGVYGYTF. This chain links TRBV30 with TRBJ1-2; TRBD1 aligns across 10 bases. Germline CDR1 is GTSNPN and CDR2 is SVGIG (reference sequence). The V gene end was trimmed by 5 bases and the J gene end by 4 bases; junction bases not matched to a gene: 7. The CDR3 contains 14 residues.

The table lists this clone with a count of one. The chain links TRBV28 to TRBJ2-2; TRBD1 or TRBD2 may be the D gene (5 bases each). The length of the CDR3 is 16 residues. From germline, CDR1 is MDHEN and CDR2 SYDVKM. V lost 5 bases and J lost 0, with 13 bases in between. The CDR3 sequence: CASSPRGTANTGELFF. CDR3 DNA sequence: TGTGCCAGCAGTCCAAGAGGGACGGCGAACACCGGGGAGCTGTTTTTT. Based on the CDR3 plus reference TRBV28 and TRBJ2-2, the full variable domain is DVKVTQSSRYLVKRTGEKVFLECVQDMDHENMFWYRQDPGLGLRLIYFSYDVKMKEKGDIPEGYSVSREKKERFSLILESASTNQTSMYLCASSPRGTANTGELFFGEGSRLTVL.

The chain couples TRBV15 to TRBJ2-2; D is ambiguous. The CDR3 runs to 15 residues. V was trimmed by 2 bases and J by 4 bases, leaving 11 bases between them. CDR1 is LNHNV and CDR2 is YYDKDF in the germline V gene (reference sequence). The CDR3 loop reads CATSRPHSGTGELFF. The CDR3, as DNA: TGTGCCACCAGCAGACCTCATTCGGGCACCGGGGAGCTGTTTTTT.

The chain links TRBV10-2 to TRBJ2-3; D is undetermined. Germline V lookup: CDR1 WSHSY, CDR2 SAAADI. V was clipped by 2 bases and J by 4 bases, with 7 bases between them. The CDR3 loop spans 13 amino acids. The CDR3 nucleotides are TGCGCCAGCAGTGAGCTAGGCGCAGATACGCAGTATTTT. It translates to CASSELGADTQYF.

V is TRBV29-1 and J is TRBJ1-3; D is possibly TRBD1 (5 bases). Germline V gives CDR1 SQVTM, CDR2 ANQGSEA. The CDR3 sequence is 16 residues long. Trimming cost V 1 base and J 4 bases, with 17 bases left between them. In nucleotides, the CDR3 is TGCAGCGTTGAAGGTCTCCCAGGGTCCACCGGAAACACCATATATTTT. Translated, it gives CSVEGLPGSTGNTIYF.

J is TRBJ2-7 and V is TRBV9; 11 bases fit TRBD2. The ends lost 0 bases at V and 5 bases at J; junction bases unmatched: 4. The germline gives CDR1 SGDLS, CDR2 YYNGEE. This CDR3 is built from 15 residues. This CDR3 reads CASSVGLAGGHEQYF. CDR3 coding DNA: TGTGCCAGCAGCGTAGGGCTAGCGGGAGGCCACGAGCAGTACTTC.

J is TRBJ2-1 and V is TRBV7-2; perhaps TRBD1 as D (6 bases). In germline, CDR1 is SGHTA, CDR2 FQGNSA. The CDR3 sequence is 13 residues long. V was pared by 5 bases and J by 10 bases, with 15 bases between. CDR3 bases: TGTGCCAGCAGCCCCCAACGCACAGGGGAGCAGTTCTTC. Residues: CASSPQRTGEQFF.

V and J are TRBV7-8 and TRBJ2-5; 10 bases map to TRBD2. CDR1 is SGHVS and CDR2 is FQNEAQ in the germline V gene. The CDR3 runs to 17 residues. V dropped 5 bases and J dropped 2; count of bases not matched to a gene: 11. The CDR3 is CASSLWTSGQPQETQYF. The CDR3 DNA follows: TGTGCCAGCAGCCTTTGGACTAGCGGCCAACCTCAAGAGACCCAGTACTTC.

On this clone itself: The sample carries other DNA sequences with the same CDR3. The rearrangement joins TRBV7-9 to TRBJ1-2, with 10 bases matching TRBD1. V was pared by 8 bases and J by 3 bases, with 3 bases of the junction left unmatched. The CDR3 consists of 13 residues. Germline V lookup: CDR1 SEHNR, CDR2 FQNEAQ (reference sequence). As DNA, the CDR3 is TGTGCCAGCTCCGGGACAGGGGACTATGGCTACACCTTC. Its translation: CASSGTGDYGYTF.

The chain carries TRBV29-1 and TRBJ2-2, with TRBD1 identical over 10 bases. The CDR3 is made up of 16 amino acids. V lost 5 bases and J lost 4; bases outside the gene matches: 10. Germline lookup yields CDR1 SQVTM and CDR2 ANQGSEA. The CDR3 DNA sequence: TGCAGCGTTCGTGTATCGGGACAGGGGAGCACCGGGGAGCTGTTTTTT. This translates into CSVRVSGQGSTGELFF.

The V and J genes are TRBV19 and TRBJ1-1; D is unclear. CDR1 LNHDA and CDR2 SQIVND come from the germline V gene (reference sequence). The length of the CDR3 is 14 residues. V was pared by 8 bases and J by 2 bases, with 15 bases between. This CDR3 is CASGGVATNTEAFF. The CDR3 region has the DNA TGTGCCAGTGGAGGAGTAGCGACAAACACTGAAGCTTTCTTT. The variable domain in full, completed from reference TRBV19 and TRBJ1-1, reads DGGITQSPKYLFRKEGQNVTLSCEQNLNHDAMYWYRQDPGQGLRLIYYSQIVNDFQKGDIAEGYSVSREKKESFPLTVTSAQKNPTAFYLCASGGVATNTEAFFGQGTRLTVV.